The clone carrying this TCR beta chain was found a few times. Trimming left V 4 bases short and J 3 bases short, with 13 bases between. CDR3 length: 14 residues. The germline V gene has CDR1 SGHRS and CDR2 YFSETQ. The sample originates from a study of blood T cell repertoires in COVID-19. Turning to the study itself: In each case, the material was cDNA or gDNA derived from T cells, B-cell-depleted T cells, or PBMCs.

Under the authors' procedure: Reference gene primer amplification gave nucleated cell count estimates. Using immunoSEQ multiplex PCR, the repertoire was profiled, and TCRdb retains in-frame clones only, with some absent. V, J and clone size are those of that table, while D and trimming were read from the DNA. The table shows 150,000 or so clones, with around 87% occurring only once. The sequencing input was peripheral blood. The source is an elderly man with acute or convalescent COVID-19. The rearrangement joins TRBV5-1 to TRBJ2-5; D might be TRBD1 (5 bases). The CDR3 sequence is CASSIGADKETQYF. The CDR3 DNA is TGCGCCAGCAGCATTGGGGCAGACAAAGAGACCCAGTACTTC.